The T cell receptor (beta chain) under discussion was sequenced for a study of CD8+ T cells in alopecia areata. Treatment specified: oral pan-JAK inhibitor, 5-10 mg twice daily. TCR sequencing used cDNA made by reverse transcription of extracted RNA. Clones were sequenced by immunoSEQ multiplex PCR, and TCRdb holds only the in-frame ones, with some missing. This table has some 190,000 clones, about half appearing once. This CDR3 is 16 amino acids long. From germline, CDR1 is PRHDT and CDR2 FYEKMQ (reference sequence). The junction had 5 bases not matched to a gene; V was cut back by 1 base and J by 1 base.

This TCR was sampled from a human donor with alopecia areata. The rearrangement joins TRBV13 to TRBJ2-5; TRBD2 matches 8 bases. The material sequenced was CD8+ T cells sorted from blood, taken at roughly week 53, from a patient treated with tofacitinib. The DNA of the CDR3 is TGTGCCAGCAGCTTAGAGCGGGGGCCTCCCCAAGAGACCCAGTACTTC. Protein sequence: CASSLERGPPQETQYF.